This T cell receptor (beta chain) was obtained from a study of prognosis after radiotherapy for stage I lung cancer. Turning to the study itself: Among the patients, about seven had squamous cell carcinoma and twelve had adenocarcinoma. Study-wide results and caveats: Reportedly, TRBV and TRBJ gene usage differed by presence of metastases in patients.

Germline V gene data show CDR1 as SQVTM and CDR2 as ANQGSEA. The CDR3 extends over 12 amino acids. The germline V and J ends were trimmed by 5 bases and 4 bases, with 11 bases remaining between them. Regarding this clonotype: The antigen is unknown.

Amplification of TCR beta CDR3 from genomic DNA used two-round multiplex PCR. Primers targeting each individual TRBV and TRBJ gene were applied in first-round PCR. Second-round PCR used universal primers. Each CDR3 protein gets one entry after TCRdb re-called the multiplex PCR reads with MiXCR. The sample records 15,000 to 20,000 distinct CDR3 sequences, 50% being singletons. Among the patients, all were node-negative on CT and PET/CT, and none had received prior chemotherapy or radiotherapy or had other malignancies. The V call is TRBV29-1, the J call TRBJ1-2; D is ambiguous. This clonotype was obtained from a donor aged 50 or older with non-small cell lung cancer. Specimen: PBMCs, collected before or after stereotactic body radiation therapy (not recorded which). In DNA, the CDR3 is TGCAGCGTTCTCGGAGACGGCTATGGCTACACCTTC. The encoded protein is CSVLGDGYGYTF.